A selection of T cell receptor beta chains follows, all from one sample in a study of blood T cell repertoires in COVID-19. TCRdb keeps only in-frame clones here, not all; method: immunoSEQ multiplex PCR. The repertoire consists of 200,000 to 300,000 clones, with about 90% occurring once and the leading ten covering about 1.3%. Sequencing was performed on peripheral blood. The origin of the receptors is a man older than 75 with acute or convalescent COVID-19. Both conserved end residues are part of each CDR3. Each record gives: CDR3 protein, J gene, V gene.

CASSLRGGRGLRTYNEQFF TRBJ2-1 TRBV7-2
CASSPRRNTEAFF TRBJ1-1 TRBV12-3/TRBV12-4
CASRGALGPNEKLFF TRBJ1-4 TRBV28
CASTVAGGGETQYF TRBJ2-5 TRBV5-4
CASSREGANEKLFF TRBJ1-4 TRBV2
CASSRGYSGANVLTF TRBJ2-6 TRBV27
CASSPRPGTGYGNTIYF TRBJ1-3 TRBV18
CASSLGPGPYNEQFF TRBJ2-1 TRBV11-2
CASSLGTTYEQYF TRBJ2-7 TRBV27
CASSQGIAGAYEQYF TRBJ2-7 TRBV5-4
CASSMGTVLQPQHF TRBJ1-5 TRBV19
CASSPYPGTGYNEQFF TRBJ2-1 TRBV27
CASSQAIGSSGNTIYF TRBJ1-3 TRBV4-2
CASRRTGGDMYEQYF TRBJ2-7 TRBV6-6
CASSPSRASETQYF TRBJ2-5 TRBV3-1/TRBV3-2
CASSPVNPQTLDGELFF TRBJ2-2 TRBV18
CASSLDRYQPQHF TRBJ1-5 TRBV5-4
CASSSTGGETQYF TRBJ2-5 TRBV7-3
CASSLVSGGANTGELFF TRBJ2-2 TRBV5-1
CASSPKSPPGATDTQYF TRBJ2-3 TRBV3-1/TRBV3-2
CASSLVAGLSSYEQYF TRBJ2-7 TRBV7-8
CASGWNSSSNQPQHF TRBJ1-5 TRBV12-5
CAISEGGREKLFF TRBJ1-4 TRBV10-3
CASSPTPGLNTEAFF TRBJ1-1 TRBV7-6
CASRPQGAGQPQHF TRBJ1-5 TRBV6-5
CASSFQGRYTEAFF TRBJ1-1 TRBV11-2
CAIEDRPSYEQYF TRBJ2-7 TRBV10-3
CASSQGRNNEQFF TRBJ2-1 TRBV3-1/TRBV3-2